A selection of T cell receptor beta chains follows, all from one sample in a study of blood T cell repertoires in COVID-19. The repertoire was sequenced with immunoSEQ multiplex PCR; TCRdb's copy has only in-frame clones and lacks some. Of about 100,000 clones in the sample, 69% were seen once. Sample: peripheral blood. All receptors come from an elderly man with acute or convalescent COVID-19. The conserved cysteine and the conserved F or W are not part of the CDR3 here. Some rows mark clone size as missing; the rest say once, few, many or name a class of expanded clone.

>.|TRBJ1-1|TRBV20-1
SPKLRTVSF
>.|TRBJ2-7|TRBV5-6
ASSFQDYEQY
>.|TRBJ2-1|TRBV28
ASSPGQGVYNEQF
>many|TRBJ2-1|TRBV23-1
ASSQNPEAGRFLSYNEQF
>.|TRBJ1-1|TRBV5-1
ASSSQTGATEAF
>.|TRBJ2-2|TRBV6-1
ASSAASGRGIGELF
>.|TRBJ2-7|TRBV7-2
ASSRDTGTSGREQY
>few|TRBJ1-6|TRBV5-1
ASSSGQGEYSPLH
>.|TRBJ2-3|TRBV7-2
ASSLWGRATDTQY
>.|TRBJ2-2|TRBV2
ASSETGDTGELF
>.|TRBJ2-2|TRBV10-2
AGRRTGPDTGELF
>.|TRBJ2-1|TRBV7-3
ASSLGTGGREQF
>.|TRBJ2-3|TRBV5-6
ASSLERLNTQY
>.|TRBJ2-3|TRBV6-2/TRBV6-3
ASSTKVRGGTDTQY
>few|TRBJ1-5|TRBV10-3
AIGDIDQPQH
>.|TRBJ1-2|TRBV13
ASSPLRDGYT
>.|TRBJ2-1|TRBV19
ASSDPRTGGTYNEQF
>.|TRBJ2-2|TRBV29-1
SVGLAGTGELF
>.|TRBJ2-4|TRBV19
ASSIELGGKGQY
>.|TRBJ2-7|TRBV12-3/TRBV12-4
ASRVSGGREQY
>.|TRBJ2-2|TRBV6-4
ASSDRTTGELF
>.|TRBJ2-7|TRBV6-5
ASSFRGQRNEQY
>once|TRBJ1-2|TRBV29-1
SASGDRGLDYGYT
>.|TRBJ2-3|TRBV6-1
ASSEIGVPSTDTQY
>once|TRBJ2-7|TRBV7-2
ASSLVAVSSYEQY
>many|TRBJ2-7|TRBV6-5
ASSLAGVGNYEQY
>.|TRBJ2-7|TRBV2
ASSIRTSGRAINEQY
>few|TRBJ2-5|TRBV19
ASSTRRGFQETQY
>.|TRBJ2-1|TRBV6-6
ASSYIDEQF
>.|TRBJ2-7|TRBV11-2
ASSLGGVEQY
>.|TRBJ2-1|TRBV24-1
ATSDQSLAGGPVRQF
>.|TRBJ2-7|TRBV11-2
ASSLEDLGGLAGRTYEQY
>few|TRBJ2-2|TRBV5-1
ASSFLPGSGELF
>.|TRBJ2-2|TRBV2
ASQGLAGLTGELF
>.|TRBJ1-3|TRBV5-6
ASSLGQNSGNTIY
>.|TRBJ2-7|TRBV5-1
ASSLVAGTDEQY
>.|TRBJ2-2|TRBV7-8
ASSPRPGQGGPGELF
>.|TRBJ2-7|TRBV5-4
ASSEGTSGEQY
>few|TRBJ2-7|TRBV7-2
ASSLGRAWEQY
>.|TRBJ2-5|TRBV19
APGGWETQY
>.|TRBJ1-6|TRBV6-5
ASSPTGEHSPLH
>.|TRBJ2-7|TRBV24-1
ATSGGAEQY
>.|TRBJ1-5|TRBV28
ASSFLTAGTSNQPQH
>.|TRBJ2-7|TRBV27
ASIGQGQGAYEQY
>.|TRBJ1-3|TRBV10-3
ASSRGQDISGNTIY
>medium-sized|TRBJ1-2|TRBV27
ASSNQVNYGYT
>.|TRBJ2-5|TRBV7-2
ASSLTRGETQY
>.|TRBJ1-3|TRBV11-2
ASSFVAGNTIY
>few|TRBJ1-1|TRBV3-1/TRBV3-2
ASSQDSRGTEAF
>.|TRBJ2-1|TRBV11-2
ASSLYAVAGWNEQF
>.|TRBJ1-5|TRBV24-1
ATSPQGGKQPQH
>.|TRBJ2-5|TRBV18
ASSPRSSGRATGETQY
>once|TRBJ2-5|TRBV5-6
ASSLRYRIQETQY
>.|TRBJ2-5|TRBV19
ATGPGETQY
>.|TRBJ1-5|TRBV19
ASIGDTGRSNQPQH
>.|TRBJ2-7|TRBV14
ASSQRTGGPGEQY
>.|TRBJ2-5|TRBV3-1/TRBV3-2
ASSQAGGAGRETQY
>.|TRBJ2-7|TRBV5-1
ASSLARQGERNEQY
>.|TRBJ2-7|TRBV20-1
SVSRLDEQY
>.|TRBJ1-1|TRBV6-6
ASNRGGREAF